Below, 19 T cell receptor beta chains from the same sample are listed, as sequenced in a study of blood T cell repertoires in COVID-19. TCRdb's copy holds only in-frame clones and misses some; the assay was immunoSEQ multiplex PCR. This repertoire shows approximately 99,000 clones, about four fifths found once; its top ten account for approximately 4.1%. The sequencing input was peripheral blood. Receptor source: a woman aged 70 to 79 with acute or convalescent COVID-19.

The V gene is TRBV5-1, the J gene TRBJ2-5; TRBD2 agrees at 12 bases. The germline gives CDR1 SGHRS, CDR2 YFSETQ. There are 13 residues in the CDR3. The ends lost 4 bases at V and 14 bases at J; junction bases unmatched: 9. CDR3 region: CASSPGTSGRVYF. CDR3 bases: TGCGCCAGCAGCCCAGGGACTAGCGGGCGGGTTTACTTC.

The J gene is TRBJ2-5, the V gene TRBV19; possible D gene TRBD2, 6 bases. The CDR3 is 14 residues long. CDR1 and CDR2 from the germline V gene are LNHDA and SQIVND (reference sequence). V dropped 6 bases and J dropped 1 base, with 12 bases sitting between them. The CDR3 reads CASRDGGIQETQYF. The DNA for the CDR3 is TGTGCCAGTAGGGATGGGGGGATCCAAGAGACCCAGTACTTC.

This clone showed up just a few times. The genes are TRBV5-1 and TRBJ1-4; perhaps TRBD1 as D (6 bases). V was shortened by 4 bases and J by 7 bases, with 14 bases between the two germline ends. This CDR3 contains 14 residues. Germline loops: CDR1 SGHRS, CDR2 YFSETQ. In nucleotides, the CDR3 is TGCGCCAGCAGCCCGAATAGGGGGAGTGAAAAACTGTTTTTT. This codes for CASSPNRGSEKLFF.

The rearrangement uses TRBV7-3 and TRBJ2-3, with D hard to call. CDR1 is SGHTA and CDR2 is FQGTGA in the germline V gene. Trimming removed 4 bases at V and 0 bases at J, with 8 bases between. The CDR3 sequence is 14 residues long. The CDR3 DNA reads TGTGCCAGCAGCTCCCCGGAGAGCACAGATACGCAGTATTTT. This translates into CASSSPESTDTQYF.

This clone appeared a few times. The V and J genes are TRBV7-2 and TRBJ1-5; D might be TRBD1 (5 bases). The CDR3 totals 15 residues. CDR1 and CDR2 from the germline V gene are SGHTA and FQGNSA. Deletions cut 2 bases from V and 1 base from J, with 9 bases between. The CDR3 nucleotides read TGTGCCAGCAGCTTACCAGGGAAGAGCAATCAGCCCCAGCATTTT. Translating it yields CASSLPGKSNQPQHF.

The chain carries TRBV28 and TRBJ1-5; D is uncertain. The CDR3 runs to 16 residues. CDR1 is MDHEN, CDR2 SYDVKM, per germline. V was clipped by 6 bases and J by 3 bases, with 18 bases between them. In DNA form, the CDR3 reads TGTGCCAGCAGCACCGGAACGAGGAGTACCAATCAGCCCCAGCATTTT. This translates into CASSTGTRSTNQPQHF.

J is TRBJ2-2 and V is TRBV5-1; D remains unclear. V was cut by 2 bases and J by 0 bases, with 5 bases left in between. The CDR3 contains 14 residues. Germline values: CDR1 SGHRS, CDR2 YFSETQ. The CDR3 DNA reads TGCGCCAGCAGCTTATTCGCGAACACCGGGGAGCTGTTTTTT. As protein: CASSLFANTGELFF.

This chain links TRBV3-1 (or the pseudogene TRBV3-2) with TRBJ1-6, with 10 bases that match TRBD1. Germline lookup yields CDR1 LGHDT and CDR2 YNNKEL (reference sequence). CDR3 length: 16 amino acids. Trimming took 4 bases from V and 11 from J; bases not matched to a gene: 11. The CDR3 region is CASSPRDRGDRAPLHF. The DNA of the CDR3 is TGTGCCAGCAGCCCCCGGGACAGGGGTGATAGAGCACCCCTCCACTTT.

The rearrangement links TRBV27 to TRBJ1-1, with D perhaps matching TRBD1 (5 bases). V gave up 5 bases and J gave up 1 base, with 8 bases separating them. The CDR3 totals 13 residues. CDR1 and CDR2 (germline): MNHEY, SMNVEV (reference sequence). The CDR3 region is CASSLQGNTEAFF. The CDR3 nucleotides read TGTGCCAGCAGTCTTCAGGGGAACACTGAAGCTTTCTTT.

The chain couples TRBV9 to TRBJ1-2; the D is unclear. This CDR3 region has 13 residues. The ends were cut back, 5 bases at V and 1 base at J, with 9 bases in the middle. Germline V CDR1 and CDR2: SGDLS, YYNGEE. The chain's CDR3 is CASRSHHNYGYTF. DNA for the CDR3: TGTGCCAGCAGAAGCCATCATAACTATGGCTACACCTTC.

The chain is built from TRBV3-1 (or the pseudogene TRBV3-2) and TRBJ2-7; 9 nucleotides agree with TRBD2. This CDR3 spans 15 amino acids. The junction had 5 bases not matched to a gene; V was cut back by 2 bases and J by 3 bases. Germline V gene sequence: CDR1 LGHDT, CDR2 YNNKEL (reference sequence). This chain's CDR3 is CASSQPGLAGYEQYF. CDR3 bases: TGTGCCAGCAGCCAACCGGGACTAGCCGGCTACGAGCAGTACTTC.

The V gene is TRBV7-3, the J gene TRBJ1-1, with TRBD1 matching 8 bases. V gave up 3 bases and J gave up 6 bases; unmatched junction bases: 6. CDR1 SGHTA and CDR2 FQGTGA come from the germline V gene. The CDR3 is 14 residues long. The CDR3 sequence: CASSFTGGGAEAFF. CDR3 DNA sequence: TGTGCCAGCAGCTTCACAGGGGGAGGAGCTGAAGCTTTCTTT.

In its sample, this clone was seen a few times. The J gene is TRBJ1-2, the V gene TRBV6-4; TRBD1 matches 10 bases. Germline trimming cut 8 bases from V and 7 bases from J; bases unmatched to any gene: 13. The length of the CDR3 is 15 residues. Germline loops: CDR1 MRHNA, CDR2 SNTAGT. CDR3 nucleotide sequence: TGTGCCAGCCTCCGACAGGGGGCTCAACGGGGTGGCTACACCTTC. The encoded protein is CASLRQGAQRGGYTF.

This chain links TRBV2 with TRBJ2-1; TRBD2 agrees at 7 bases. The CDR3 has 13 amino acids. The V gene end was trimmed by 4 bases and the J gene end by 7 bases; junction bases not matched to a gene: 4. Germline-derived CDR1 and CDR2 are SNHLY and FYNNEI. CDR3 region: CASSGGGRNEQFF. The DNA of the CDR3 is TGTGCCAGCAGTGGGGGGGGTCGTAATGAGCAGTTCTTC.

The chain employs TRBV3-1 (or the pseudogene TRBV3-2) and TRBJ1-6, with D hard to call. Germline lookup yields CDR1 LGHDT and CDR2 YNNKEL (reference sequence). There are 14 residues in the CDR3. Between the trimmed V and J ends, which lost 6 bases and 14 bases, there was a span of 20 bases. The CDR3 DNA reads TGTGCCAGCAGAGTCCGGGTTTCGGCCCCCACCCTCCACTTT. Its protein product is CASRVRVSAPTLHF.

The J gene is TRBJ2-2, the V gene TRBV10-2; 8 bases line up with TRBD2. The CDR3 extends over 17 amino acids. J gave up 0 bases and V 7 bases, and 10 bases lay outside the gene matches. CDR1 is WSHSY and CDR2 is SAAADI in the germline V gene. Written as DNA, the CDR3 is TGCGCCAGCAAGGTGGCGGGGGGTAACGCGAACACCGGGGAGCTGTTTTTT. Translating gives CASKVAGGNANTGELFF.

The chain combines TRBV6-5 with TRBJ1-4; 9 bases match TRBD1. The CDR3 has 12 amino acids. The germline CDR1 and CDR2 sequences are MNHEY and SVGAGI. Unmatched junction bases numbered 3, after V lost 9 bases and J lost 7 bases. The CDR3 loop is CASRDRAEKLFF. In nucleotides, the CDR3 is TGTGCCAGTCGGGACAGGGCTGAAAAACTGTTTTTT.

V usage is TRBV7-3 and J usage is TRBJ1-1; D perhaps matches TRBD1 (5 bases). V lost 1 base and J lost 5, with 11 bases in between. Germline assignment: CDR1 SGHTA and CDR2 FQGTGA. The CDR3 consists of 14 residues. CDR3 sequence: CASSLRGLGTEAFF. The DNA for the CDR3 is TGTGCCAGCAGCTTAAGGGGCCTCGGGACTGAAGCTTTCTTT.

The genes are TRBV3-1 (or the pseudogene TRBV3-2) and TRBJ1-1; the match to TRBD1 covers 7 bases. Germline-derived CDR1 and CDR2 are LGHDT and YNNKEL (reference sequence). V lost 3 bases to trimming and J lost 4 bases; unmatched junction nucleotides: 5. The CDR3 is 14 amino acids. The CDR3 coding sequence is TGTGCCAGCAGCCAGTTACAGGGGACCACTGAAGCTTTCTTT. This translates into CASSQLQGTTEAFF.